This TCR beta chain is from a study of control samples from healthy donors and cancer patients. This clone has only one observation. Repertoires were generated with immunoSEQ multiplex PCR, while TCRdb's copy carries only in-frame clones and drops some. Among 70,000 or so clones listed, roughly 82% were seen once. The germline CDR1 and CDR2 sequences are SGHAT and FQNNGV. V lost 2 bases and J lost 4, with 14 bases in between. The CDR3 is 15 residues long. Input material: PBMCs. The chain uses TRBV11-2 and TRBJ1-2; D may be TRBD1 (6 bases). The clonotype was recovered from a woman between 45 and 60 years old with lung cancer. The CDR3 loop is CASSLNRGQSYGYTF. CDR3 bases: TGTGCCAGCAGCTTAAATCGGGGGCAAAGCTATGGCTACACCTTC.